What follows describes a single TCR beta chain. Its antigen is not known. The data belong to a study of T cells after yellow fever vaccination. Study-wide results and caveats: FACS-sorted repertoires could contain abundant clonotypes contaminating from the bulk population. Weaker overall, the secondary response nonetheless peaked faster (day 5 versus 15).

The germline gives CDR1 SGHNT, CDR2 YYREEE (reference sequence). The CDR3 is 17 amino acids. With 3 bases removed from V and 3 bases from J, the gap between germline ends came to 21 bases. TCRdb re-called the 5' RACE reads with MiXCR, one entry per CDR3 protein. This sample has roughly 500,000 distinct CDR3 sequences, with about 19% found just once. The sequenced sample was PBMCs, obtained 15 days after the yellow fever booster vaccination. The TCR comes from a man aged 25-45 years who received the YFV17D yellow fever vaccine. The rearrangement uses TRBV5-4 and TRBJ2-5; D might be TRBD2 (6 bases). The DNA for the CDR3 is TGTGCCAGCAGCTCCGTCCCTGGCGGGGTCAAGAAAGAGACCCAGTACTTC. It encodes CASSSVPGGVKKETQYF.